This T cell receptor (beta chain) derives from a study of cytomegalovirus exposure and HLA in healthy donors. Study context: As an earlier analysis found, 180 million or so T cells yielded some 120 million unique TCR beta sequences.

Study observations and caveats: Researchers catalogued approximately 170 TCR beta chains as cytomegalovirus-associated.

With regard to this clone: Its antigen is not known.

This CDR3 has 15 amino acids. The V gene end was trimmed by 0 bases and the J gene end by 2 bases; junction bases not matched to a gene: 3. Germline CDR1 MGHRA, CDR2 YSYEKL. Use of 60 Vbeta and 13 Jbeta primers characterized the PCR. TCRdb's copy holds only in-frame clones and misses some; the assay was immunoSEQ multiplex PCR. There are approximately 100,000 clones in the sample, with 0.5% to 0.7% held by the top ten. The clonotype originates from a man aged 50 to 59 in good health and CMV-seronegative. This rearrangement joins TRBV4-1 to TRBJ1-2, with 7 bases identical to TRBD1. The sample consisted of PBMCs. CDR3 in amino acids: CASSQDEGANYGYTF. The CDR3, as DNA: TGCGCCAGCAGCCAAGATGAGGGGGCGAACTATGGCTACACCTTC.